This T cell receptor (beta chain) was sequenced for a study of spatial heterogeneity in lung cancer. This clonotype counts as medium-sized. Its antigen is undetermined. Within a library made for alpha chains, this beta chain is off target, and its count is uninformative. The CDR3 is 12 residues long. Germline CDR1 is DFQATT and CDR2 is SNEGSKA (reference sequence). Trimming took off 5 bases at V and 7 bases at J, with 12 bases between the two ends. Time point indicated: sample taken at primary tumor resection. Findings and limits, study-wide: Expanded intratumoral alpha and beta TCR counts tracked tumor mutation counts.

TCRdb re-called the 5' RACE reads with MiXCR, one entry per CDR3 protein. The sample consists of some 6,900 distinct CDR3 sequences, approximately 12% of them appearing once. The chain combines TRBV20-1 with TRBJ1-5; D call uncertain. The source of this sequence is a male donor with early-stage non-small cell lung cancer. Source: lung tumor tissue, taken at surgery. In DNA form, the CDR3 reads TGCAGTGCTTATGACGCGTCCCAGCCCCAGCATTTT. As protein: CSAYDASQPQHF.